Below, 23 T cell receptor beta chains from the same sample are listed, as sequenced in a study of T cell responses to AZD1222 COVID-19 vaccine. Assay used: immunoSEQ multiplex PCR; TCRdb lists only in-frame clones, some missing. The sample gives some 120,000 clones, around 87% of which show up once; under 11% is in the top ten. This sample comprised peripheral blood, obtained on day 0 of AZD1222 vaccination. These receptors all come from an adult in good health.

The chain links TRBV5-1 to TRBJ2-2; possible D gene TRBD1, 7 bases. This CDR3 has 15 residues. Trimming cost V 4 bases and J 0 bases, with 10 bases left between them. CDR1 SGHRS and CDR2 YFSETQ come from the germline V gene. CDR3 in DNA: TGCGCCAGCAGCGGCGGGACAGCGAACACCGGGGAGCTGTTTTTT. Translating gives CASSGGTANTGELFF.

This chain links TRBV12-5 with TRBJ2-1; the D gene is possibly TRBD2 (6 bases). This CDR3 is built from 11 residues. The germline CDR1 and CDR2 sequences are LGHNT and FRNRAP. V shed 5 bases and J shed 7 bases, with 6 bases lying between them. The CDR3 loop reads CASGAGNEQFF. The DNA for the CDR3 is TGTGCTAGTGGTGCGGGGAATGAGCAGTTCTTC.

V is TRBV15 and J is TRBJ1-4; the match to TRBD1 covers 8 bases. Unmatched junction bases numbered 4, after V lost 0 bases and J lost 16 bases. CDR1 and CDR2 (germline): LNHNV, YYDKDF (reference sequence). The CDR3 covers 12 residues. This CDR3 is CATSREYGTGFF. As DNA, the CDR3 is TGTGCCACCAGCAGAGAGTACGGGACAGGGTTTTTT.

The CDR3 region is CASSIDSVQGARGELFF. The CDR3 DNA follows: TGTGCCAGTAGTATAGATTCGGTCCAGGGGGCGCGCGGGGAGCTGTTTTTT. The V and J genes are TRBV19 and TRBJ2-2, with TRBD1 matching over 8 bases. CDR3 size: 17 residues. With V trimmed by 0 bases and J by 7 bases, 10 bases remained unmatched. CDR1 LNHDA and CDR2 SQIVND come from the germline V gene (reference sequence). Using reference TRBV19 and TRBJ2-2 for the parts outside the CDR3, the full variable domain is DGGITQSPKYLFRKEGQNVTLSCEQNLNHDAMYWYRQDPGQGLRLIYYSQIVNDFQKGDIAEGYSVSREKKESFPLTVTSAQKNPTAFYLCASSIDSVQGARGELFFGEGSRLTVL.

The J gene is TRBJ1-4, the V gene TRBV6-6; D gene unclear. Germline-derived CDR1 and CDR2 are MNHNY and SVGAGI (reference sequence). This CDR3 region has 14 residues. V lost 2 bases and J 8 bases, leaving 12 bases between the germline ends. The CDR3 reads CASSYGPRGEKLFF. The CDR3 DNA is TGTGCCAGCAGTTACGGCCCCCGCGGGGAAAAACTGTTTTTT.

This chain connects TRBV7-9 to TRBJ1-1; 7 bases line up with TRBD1. The CDR3 consists of 17 residues. Looked up from germline, CDR1 is SEHNR and CDR2 is FQNEAQ (reference sequence). With 1 base clipped from V and 2 bases from J, the junction kept 10 bases outside the gene matches. The CDR3 spells CASSLEGVGGGNTEAFF. CDR3 nucleotides: TGTGCCAGCAGCTTAGAGGGTGTGGGAGGGGGCAACACTGAAGCTTTCTTT.

This chain joins TRBV3-1 (or the pseudogene TRBV3-2) and TRBJ2-5; D ambiguous. Per the germline V gene, CDR1 is LGHDT and CDR2 is YNNKEL (reference sequence). This CDR3 contains 15 residues. V lost 1 base and J lost 5, with 14 bases in between. CDR3 nucleotides: TGTGCCAGCAGCCAAGCGCTGACTCCCGGGGAGACCCAGTACTTC. Translation gives CASSQALTPGETQYF.

The chain has TRBV7-3 and TRBJ2-7; 8 bases are shared with TRBD1. The germline V gene has CDR1 SGHTA and CDR2 FQGTGA. V lost 5 bases and J lost 6; bases outside the gene matches: 9. This CDR3 region has 14 residues. The CDR3 DNA sequence: TGTGCCAGCAGCCCCGACCGGACAGGGAGCGAGCAGTACTTC. Its translation: CASSPDRTGSEQYF.

This chain joins TRBV27 and TRBJ2-7; D not resolved. The CDR3 covers 13 residues. V was pared by 4 bases and J by 1 base, with 8 bases between. The germline CDR1 and CDR2 sequences are MNHEY and SMNVEV (reference sequence). CDR3 sequence reads: CASSSYVSYEQYF. In DNA form, the CDR3 reads TGTGCCAGCAGTTCCTATGTTTCCTACGAGCAGTACTTC.

This chain links TRBV5-5 with TRBJ2-2; TRBD1 or TRBD2 may be the D gene (6 bases each). The CDR3 loop spans 16 amino acids. Trimming took off 3 bases at V and 7 bases at J, with 19 bases between the two ends. In germline, CDR1 is SGHKS, CDR2 YYEKEE (reference sequence). CDR3 loop: CASSWIWGASGGELFF. The DNA of the CDR3 is TGTGCCAGCAGCTGGATTTGGGGGGCGTCGGGCGGGGAGCTGTTTTTT.

This clone was recorded only once. The J gene is TRBJ1-1, the V gene TRBV6-5, with 9 bases that match TRBD1. With V trimmed by 6 bases and J by 6 bases, 5 bases remained unmatched. This CDR3 has 13 residues. The germline V gene encodes CDR1 MNHEY and CDR2 SVGAGI. For the CDR3, the DNA is TGTGCCAGCAGCTACAGGGGGCGTGCTGAAGCTTTCTTT. It encodes CASSYRGRAEAFF.

The rearrangement joins TRBV4-1 to TRBJ2-7; D may correspond to TRBD1 or TRBD2 (5 bases each). Trimming shortened V by 1 base and J by 6 bases, and 10 bases separated the two germline ends. The CDR3 length is 13 residues. CDR1 and CDR2 from the germline V gene are MGHRA and YSYEKL. CDR3 loop: CASSQVWGFEQYF. The CDR3 region has the DNA TGCGCCAGCAGCCAAGTGTGGGGGTTCGAGCAGTACTTC.

The V call is TRBV20-1, the J call TRBJ2-7; TRBD2 matches 8 bases. CDR3 length: 11 amino acids. Germline values: CDR1 DFQATT, CDR2 SNEGSKA (reference sequence). With V trimmed by 6 bases and J by 10 bases, 8 bases remained unmatched. CDR3 residues: CSARGGARQYF. CDR3 DNA sequence: TGCAGTGCCCGGGGGGGGGCGCGACAGTACTTC.

The sample holds one count of this clone. The chain couples TRBV5-1 to TRBJ1-4; no reliable D call. The germline CDR1 and CDR2 sequences are SGHRS and YFSETQ. The CDR3 has 12 residues. Trimming took off 3 bases at V and 8 bases at J, with 8 bases between the two ends. This chain's CDR3 is CASSYPNEKLFF. The DNA for the CDR3 is TGCGCCAGCAGCTACCCCAACGAAAAACTGTTTTTT.

The genes are TRBV6-4 and TRBJ2-1; TRBD1 matches 8 bases. V trimming: 5 bases; J trimming: 9 bases; junction bases outside the gene matches: 18. The CDR3 consists of 17 residues. The germline V gene encodes CDR1 MRHNA and CDR2 SNTAGT. CDR3 DNA: TGTGCCAGCAGTCCTCACGGGACAGGCGTTGTGGATGGTGAGCAGTTCTTC. Its protein product is CASSPHGTGVVDGEQFF.

The chain employs TRBV6-1 and TRBJ2-4; no clear D gene. CDR3 length: 15 residues. Trimming removed 1 base from V and 3 bases from J, with 10 bases in between. Germline CDR1 and CDR2: MNHNS and SASEGT. The CDR3 here is CASSEGVWGKNIQYF. The CDR3 DNA reads as TGTGCCAGCAGTGAAGGGGTTTGGGGCAAAAACATTCAGTACTTC.

The chain combines TRBV7-3 with TRBJ1-2; possibly TRBD1 for D (5 bases). V was trimmed by 7 bases and J by 3 bases, leaving 15 bases between them. This CDR3 spans 14 amino acids. Per germline, CDR1 SGHTA and CDR2 FQGTGA. For the CDR3, the DNA is TGTGCCAGCACCCTATCCATGGGGGACTATGGCTACACCTTC. Translation gives CASTLSMGDYGYTF.

V is TRBV19 and J is TRBJ2-7, with 10 bases matching TRBD1. CDR3 length equals 14 residues. The germline V gene encodes CDR1 LNHDA and CDR2 SQIVND (reference sequence). The J segment lost 7 bases and the V segment lost 1 base, leaving 4 bases of the junction unmatched. CDR3 nucleotides: TGTGCCAGTAGTATAGGGACAGGGGGTGGTGAGCAGTACTTC. It specifies CASSIGTGGGEQYF.

The chain links TRBV28 to TRBJ1-4; D might be TRBD1 (6 bases). CDR1 and CDR2 (germline): MDHEN, SYDVKM. This CDR3 has 14 residues. V was pared by 5 bases and J by 8 bases, with 15 bases between. This chain's CDR3 is CASSLGGLREKLFF. In nucleotides, the CDR3 is TGTGCCAGCAGTCTGGGGGGGCTGAGGGAAAAACTGTTTTTT.

This chain links TRBV19 with TRBJ1-5; TRBD1 matches 7 bases. This CDR3 comprises 14 residues. Germline trimming cut 4 bases from V and 5 bases from J; bases unmatched to any gene: 5. Germline assignment: CDR1 LNHDA and CDR2 SQIVND (reference sequence). Written as DNA, the CDR3 is TGTGCCAGTAGTACGACAGGGCCCGATCAGCCCCAGCATTTT. It translates to CASSTTGPDQPQHF.

CDR3 protein: CASSIQGGSTEAFF. The CDR3 nucleotides read TGCGCCAGCAGCATACAGGGTGGCTCCACTGAAGCTTTCTTT. The V call is TRBV5-1, the J call TRBJ1-1; maybe TRBD1 (6 bases). The V and J ends lost 4 bases and 4 bases respectively, with 14 bases between them. CDR3 size: 14 residues. CDR1 is SGHRS and CDR2 is YFSETQ in the germline V gene.

This clone was seen a single time. The chain couples TRBV7-9 to TRBJ1-2; D not resolved. CDR1 is SEHNR and CDR2 is FQNEAQ in the germline V gene (reference sequence). Trimming took off 3 bases at V and 6 bases at J, with 8 bases between the two ends. The CDR3 contains 12 residues. CDR3 in DNA: TGTGCCAGCAGCTTTTCCGGGAATGGCTACACCTTC. It translates to CASSFSGNGYTF. The full variable domain, its missing parts supplied by reference TRBV7-9 and TRBJ1-2, is DTGVSQNPRHKITKRGQNVTFRCDPISEHNRLYWYRQTLGQGPEFLTYFQNEAQLEKSRLLSDRFSAERPKGSFSTLEIQRTEQGDSAMYLCASSFSGNGYTFGSGTRLTVV.

The chain links TRBV28 to TRBJ1-5; 7 nucleotides line up with TRBD1. The CDR3 covers 14 residues. Trimming removed 6 bases from V and 7 bases from J; junction bases left unmatched: 9. CDR1 and CDR2 from the germline V gene are MDHEN and SYDVKM. The DNA for the CDR3 is TGTGCCAGCAGGGCGGGAGGGGGCCGGCAGCCCCAGCATTTT. The encoded protein is CASRAGGGRQPQHF.